Listed below are T cell receptor beta chains from one sample, sequenced in a study of T cells of healthy individuals. MiXCR was run by TCRdb on the 5' RACE reads, yielding one entry per CDR3 protein. The profile shows 50,000 to 55,000 distinct CDR3 sequences, over 12% of them singletons. The receptors come from a human donor in good health. Each CDR3 is given with its conserved first and last residue. The order of the fields is J gene, D gene, V gene, clone size, CDR3 DNA, CDR3 protein. The D gene is left open where the match is weak. Only some rows state a clone size, as once, few, many or a class for expanded clones.

J gene: TRBJ2-7
D gene: -
V gene: TRBV10-3
clone size: many
CDR3 DNA: TGTGCCAACAACTACGAGCAGTACTTC
CDR3 protein: CANNYEQYF

J gene: TRBJ2-2
D gene: -
V gene: TRBV9
clone size: -
CDR3 DNA: TGTGCCAGCAGCGTAGGAGAGGTCCCCACCGGGGAGCTGTTTTTT
CDR3 protein: CASSVGEVPTGELFF

J gene: TRBJ1-2
D gene: -
V gene: TRBV6-6
clone size: -
CDR3 DNA: TGTGCCTCCAGGGAGGTCTATGGCTACACCTTC
CDR3 protein: CASREVYGYTF

J gene: TRBJ1-3
D gene: -
V gene: TRBV7-2
clone size: -
CDR3 DNA: TGTGCCAGCAGCTTAGACAGGGTCTCTGGAAACACCATATATTTT
CDR3 protein: CASSLDRVSGNTIYF

J gene: TRBJ2-3
D gene: -
V gene: TRBV23-1
clone size: many
CDR3 DNA: TGCGCCAGACGGGGCACAGATACGCAGTATTTT
CDR3 protein: CARRGTDTQYF

J gene: TRBJ2-7
D gene: TRBD2
V gene: TRBV10-2
clone size: -
CDR3 DNA: TGCGCCAGCAGTGGAGGGAGGGGACCGACTACTGACGAGCAGTACTTC
CDR3 protein: CASSGGRGPTTDEQYF

J gene: TRBJ2-1
D gene: TRBD2
V gene: TRBV5-1
clone size: -
CDR3 DNA: TGCGCCAGCAGCCCTCTTAGCGGGGGGTACAATGAGCAGTTCTTC
CDR3 protein: CASSPLSGGYNEQFF

J gene: TRBJ2-3
D gene: -
V gene: TRBV7-2
clone size: few
CDR3 DNA: TGTGCCAGCAGCTTACACTCCGGGGTCCTCACAGATACGCAGTATTTT
CDR3 protein: CASSLHSGVLTDTQYF

J gene: TRBJ1-2
D gene: -
V gene: TRBV20-1
clone size: many
CDR3 DNA: TGCAGTGCTCGAGAACGGGGGGCGTACTATGGCTACACCTTC
CDR3 protein: CSARERGAYYGYTF

J gene: TRBJ1-5
D gene: -
V gene: TRBV29-1
clone size: few
CDR3 DNA: TGCAGCGTTGCAGGAGAGGATAATCAGCCCCAGCATTTT
CDR3 protein: CSVAGEDNQPQHF

J gene: TRBJ2-1
D gene: TRBD1
V gene: TRBV7-2
clone size: -
CDR3 DNA: TGTGCCAGCAGCTTAACAAGACAGGGCCTATACAATGAGCAGTTCTTC
CDR3 protein: CASSLTRQGLYNEQFF